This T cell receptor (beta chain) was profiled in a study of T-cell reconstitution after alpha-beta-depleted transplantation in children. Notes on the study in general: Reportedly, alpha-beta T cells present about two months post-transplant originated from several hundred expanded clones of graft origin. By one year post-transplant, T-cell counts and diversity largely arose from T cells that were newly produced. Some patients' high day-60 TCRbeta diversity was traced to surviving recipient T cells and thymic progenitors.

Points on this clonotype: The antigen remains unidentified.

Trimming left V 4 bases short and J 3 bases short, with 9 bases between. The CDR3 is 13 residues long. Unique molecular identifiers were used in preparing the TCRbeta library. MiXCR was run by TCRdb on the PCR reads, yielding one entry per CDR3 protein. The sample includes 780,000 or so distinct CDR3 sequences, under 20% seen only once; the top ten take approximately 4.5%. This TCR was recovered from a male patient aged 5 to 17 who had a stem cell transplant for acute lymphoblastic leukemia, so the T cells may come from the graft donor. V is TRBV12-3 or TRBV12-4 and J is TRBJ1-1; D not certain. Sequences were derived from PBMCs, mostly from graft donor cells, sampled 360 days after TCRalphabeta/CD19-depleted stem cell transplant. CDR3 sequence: CASSSYRDTEAFF. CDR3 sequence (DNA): TGTGCCAGCAGTTCGTACCGCGACACTGAAGCTTTCTTT.